Detailed here is one T cell receptor beta chain. The specificity of this receptor is unknown. The record originates from a study of T cells expressing NK-cell markers (dated by TCRdb to the early 2020s). With regard to the full study: Three sorted T-cell subsets (CD3+CD56+NKG2C+, CD3+CD56+NKG2C- and CD3+CD56-NKG2C+) from about 8 donors had their TCR beta-chain repertoires profiled. Among the eight sequenced donors, only one was HCMV-seronegative, while the other seven were HCMV-seropositive. The eight sequenced donors were randomly selected healthy volunteers, three men and five women. Libraries were sequenced as 2 x 150 bp reads on Illumina HiSeq 2000/2500, MiSeq or NextSeq. Beyond this particular receptor, the publication reports: In more than five donors, the dominant CD3+CD56+NKG2C+ clonotypes were found to rank among the top 10 CD8+ clonotypes and to make up about 1.0-7.0% of CD8+ T cells. Whether the expanded NKG2C-expressing T cell clones were specific for HCMV antigens remained unclear. Those dominant clonotypes were again the most abundant among CD3+CD56-NKG2C+ cells in four donors, at roughly 25-60.1%.

A commercial ELISA kit detecting HCMV-specific IgG in serum was used to determine HCMV serostatus. Ficoll density gradient centrifugation was used to isolate peripheral blood mononuclear cells from blood. The germline V gene (reference sequence) supplies CDR1 LNHDA and CDR2 SQIVND. From the cysteine up to the phenylalanine, the CDR3 has a length of 13 residues. Only the protein sequence is given. These reads were obtained on an Illumina HiSeq 2000. TCR beta cDNA libraries were prepared using 5'RACE template switching, which introduced a universal primer site and unique molecular identifiers. Synthesis of cDNA was primed from the TCR beta constant segment and was followed by two consecutive PCR amplification steps. The paper's processing steps were these. MIGEC handled demultiplexing of the reads and grouping by UMI, while MiTCR was used to assemble and quantify clonotypes. To remove erroneous sequences, TCR cDNA sequences were retained only when supported by two or more reads. The tcR package was used for downstream repertoire analysis, and clonotypes were matched between fractions using CDR3 nucleotide sequence together with V segment. VDJmatch was used to annotate antigen specificity against VDJdb, with one amino acid substitution in CDR3 allowed. TCRdb reanalyzed the reads, keeping one entry per CDR3 protein sequence and omitting DNA. V and J calls and clone size were set by TCRdb, not the authors. The sample table includes 20,000 to 25,000 distinct CDR3 sequences. The ten top clones hold roughly 61% of the sample.

Sequencing was done on a sample of blood T cells: a sorted CD56 or NKG2C T cell subset, CD4+ or CD8+ T cells, or bulk PBMC T cells (not recorded which). This TCR came from a man aged 18-69 years in good health. The chain uses TRBV19 and TRBJ1-1. CDR3 reads: CASTASGYTEAFF.